Presented here are 3 T cell receptor beta chains from one specimen sequenced in a study of low-dose radiotherapy and immunotherapy resistance in tumors. Primers used for first-strand cDNA, a TRAV- and TRBV-specific set, covered both alpha and beta chains. The authors ran roughly 20 PCR cycles to amplify TCRs with a constant-region primer and V-primer adapter. Each CDR3 protein gets one entry after TCRdb re-called the reads with MiXCR. This repertoire shows about 80,000 distinct CDR3 sequences, roughly 17% found once; its top ten account for 1.1% to 1.5%. As for time point: after trial treatment. Treatment: LDRT plus nivolumab, ipilimumab, low-dose cyclophosphamide and aspirin (RACIN trial). The source material was PBMCs, sampled after low-dose radiotherapy plus immunotherapy. These receptors all stem from a male donor with prostate cancer.

This clonotype was observed many times. The chain recombines TRBV7-2 with TRBJ2-7; D ambiguous. CDR3 length: 17 amino acids. The V gene lost 1 base and the J gene lost 0 bases, with 16 bases spanning the gap. CDR1 is SGHTA and CDR2 is FQGNSA in the germline V gene. CDR3 loop: CASSLDGATWSSYEQYF. The DNA of the CDR3 is TGTGCCAGCAGCTTAGATGGAGCAACATGGAGCTCCTACGAGCAGTACTTC. Complete variable domain (other parts from reference TRBV7-2 and TRBJ2-7): GAGVSQSPSNKVTEKGKDVELRCDPISGHTALYWYRQSLGQGLEFLIYFQGNSAPDKSGLPSDRFSAERTGGSVSTLTIQRTQQEDSAVYLCASSLDGATWSSYEQYFGPGTRLTVT.

Ten or more counts support this clonotype. The chain employs TRBV3-1 and TRBJ1-1; D is unclear. Germline lookup yields CDR1 LGHDT and CDR2 YNNKEL (reference sequence). The CDR3 runs 14 residues. Trimming took 2 bases from V and 1 from J, leaving 8 bases between them. CDR3: CASSQWSANTEAFF. The CDR3 DNA reads TGTGCCAGCAGCCAATGGTCAGCGAACACTGAAGCTTTCTTT.

The rearrangement uses TRBV7-2 and TRBJ1-1, with a tentative D call TRBD1 (6 bases). The CDR3 totals 15 residues. Trimming pared 3 bases from V and 0 bases from J, leaving 11 bases between. Per the germline V gene, CDR1 is SGHTA and CDR2 is FQGNSA. The CDR3 nucleotides read TGTGCCAGCAGCTTCTCTGGGGGCTTGAACACTGAAGCTTTCTTT. It encodes CASSFSGGLNTEAFF.